These T cell receptor beta chains were read from a single sample in a study of tumor-infiltrating lymphocytes in primary liver carcinoma. TCRdb fed the multiplex PCR reads into MiXCR, producing one record per CDR3 protein. The data contain 40,000 or so distinct CDR3 sequences, 75% of them singletons. Material for sequencing was tumor-adjacent normal liver tissue. The source is a woman in her twenties or thirties with primary liver carcinoma and hepatitis B virus infection. CDR3s include the opening cysteine and the closing phenylalanine or tryptophan. Each record gives: D gene, clone size, V gene, J gene, CDR3 protein, CDR3 DNA. The D gene is left open where the match is weak. Only part of the rows carry a size: once, few, many, or a class if the clone is expanded.

>.|.|TRBV4-2|TRBJ1-6
CANSQPWDLLNNSPLRF
TGTGCCAACAGCCAACCTTGGGATCTTCTCAATAATTCACCCCTCCGCTTT
>TRBD1|.|TRBV10-2|TRBJ1-1
CASSREGQGATGAFF
TGCGCCAGCTCTCGGGAGGGACAGGGGGCGACTGGAGCTTTCTTT
>.|few|TRBV29-1|TRBJ1-2
CSVARELGFIF
TGCAGCGTTGCTCGGGAACTTGGCTTCATCTTC
>TRBD2|once|TRBV4-2|TRBJ2-1
CAGNLGTSWRAEVNEQFF
TGTGCCGGCAACCTCGGGACTAGCTGGAGGGCCGAGGTGAATGAGCAGTTCTTC
>TRBD1|.|TRBV6-1|TRBJ2-5
CVSSVLGGPEETQYF
TGTGTCAGTAGTGTACTAGGGGGCCCGGAAGAGACCCAGTACTTC
>TRBD1|.|TRBV9|TRBJ2-3
CASSIRDRNTDTQYF
TGTGCCAGCAGCATCAGGGACAGGAACACAGATACGCAGTATTTT
>.|.|TRBV7-9|TRBJ2-3
CVSSRNSGFSDTQYF
TGTGTCAGCAGCCGTAATAGCGGTTTCTCAGATACGCAGTATTTT
>.|.|TRBV10-3|TRBJ2-2
CAFSEPHNLNTGGLLF
TGTGCCTTCAGTGAGCCCCACAATTTGAACACCGGGGGGCTGTTATTT
>.|many|TRBV6-5|TRBJ2-5
CASSYDEKETQYF
TGTGCCAGCAGTTACGACGAGAAAGAGACCCAGTACTTC
>.|.|TRBV29-1|TRBJ2-3
CSVLQEGRPDTQYF
TGCAGCGTTTTGCAGGAGGGCCGACCAGACACGCAGTATTTT
>TRBD2|once|TRBV6-5|TRBJ2-1
CASKPGGINEQFF
TGTGCCAGCAAGCCGGGAGGGATCAACGAGCAGTTCTTC
>TRBD2|once|TRBV6-1|TRBJ2-7
CASSKREVYEQYF
TGTGCCAGCAGCAAGCGGGAGGTGTACGAGCAATACTTC
>TRBD1|medium-sized|TRBV12-3/TRBV12-4|TRBJ2-5
CASSYSGTGWIQTQYF
TGTGCCAGCAGTTATTCCGGGACAGGGTGGATTCAGACCCAGTACTTC
>TRBD2|.|TRBV4-1|TRBJ2-5
CANSGGGETLYF
TGCGCCAACAGCGGGGGGGGCGAGACCCTGTACTTC
>TRBD2|.|TRBV6-5|TRBJ2-2
CAGSYGLAPNTGELFF
TGTGCCGGTAGTTATGGACTAGCGCCGAACACCGGGGAGCTGTTTTTT
>TRBD2|.|TRBV11-2|TRBJ2-3
CASSHRGSGSPTVTQYF
TGTGCCAGCAGCCATCGAGGGAGCGGGAGCCCTACAGTCACGCAGTATTTT
>.|.|TRBV12-3/TRBV12-4|TRBJ2-3
CASRQDTDTQYF
TGTGCCAGCCGACAAGACACAGATACGCAGTATTTT
>.|.|TRBV6-1|TRBJ1-6
CASTVMDGNSPFHF
TGTGCCAGCACTGTCATGGACGGAAATTCACCCTTCCACTTT
>.|.|TRBV6-2/TRBV6-3|TRBJ1-5
CASSYEPPRPQHF
TGTGCCAGCAGTTACGAGCCCCCGAGGCCCCAACATTTT
>TRBD1|.|TRBV12-3/TRBV12-4|TRBJ2-5
CVSSPGTGDMETQHF
TGTGTCAGCAGCCCCGGGACAGGGGACATGGAGACCCAGCACTTC
>.|.|TRBV4-2|TRBJ2-5
CASSQGGISGAATQYF
TGTGCCAGCAGCCAAGGGGGAATATCGGGAGCTGCGACCCAGTACTTC
>TRBD1|.|TRBV11-3|TRBJ1-5
CASSPTGLGTDTQHF
TGCGCCAGTAGCCCGACAGGGTTGGGAACAGATACGCAGCATTTT
>TRBD1|few|TRBV20-1|TRBJ2-3
CSAIYGTGSTDTQYF
TGCAGTGCTATTTACGGGACAGGGAGCACAGATACGCAGTATTTT
>.|.|TRBV11-3|TRBJ2-3
CASSLGLWPTYTDRQYF
TGTGCCAGCAGCTTAGGGTTATGGCCTACCTACACAGATAGGCAGTATTTT
>.|.|TRBV4-3|TRBJ2-3
CASSQSVWLSDPDDTQYF
TGCGCCAGCAGCCAGTCGGTCTGGTTGAGTGATCCCGATGATACACAGTATTTT